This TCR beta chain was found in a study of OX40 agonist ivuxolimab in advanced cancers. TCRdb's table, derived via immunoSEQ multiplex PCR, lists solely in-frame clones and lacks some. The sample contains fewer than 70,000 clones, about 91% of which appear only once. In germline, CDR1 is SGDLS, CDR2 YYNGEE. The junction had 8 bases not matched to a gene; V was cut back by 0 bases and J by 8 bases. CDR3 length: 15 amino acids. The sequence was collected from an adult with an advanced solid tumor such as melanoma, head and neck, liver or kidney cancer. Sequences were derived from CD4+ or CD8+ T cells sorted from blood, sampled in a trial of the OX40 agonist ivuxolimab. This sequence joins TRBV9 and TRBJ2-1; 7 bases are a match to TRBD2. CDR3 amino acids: CASSVEAGGLDEQFF. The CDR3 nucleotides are TGTGCCAGCAGCGTAGAGGCCGGGGGGTTGGATGAGCAGTTCTTC.